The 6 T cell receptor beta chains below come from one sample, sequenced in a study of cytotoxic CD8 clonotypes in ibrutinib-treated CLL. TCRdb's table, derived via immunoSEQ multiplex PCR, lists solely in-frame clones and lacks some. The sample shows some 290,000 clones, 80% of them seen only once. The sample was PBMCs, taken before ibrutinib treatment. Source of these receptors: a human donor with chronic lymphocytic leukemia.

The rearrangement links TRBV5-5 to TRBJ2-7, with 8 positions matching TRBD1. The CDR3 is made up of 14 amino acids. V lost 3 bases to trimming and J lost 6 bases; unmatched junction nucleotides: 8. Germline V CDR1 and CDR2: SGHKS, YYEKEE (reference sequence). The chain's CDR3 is CASSSQGQGGEQYF. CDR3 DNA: TGTGCCAGCAGCTCCCAAGGACAGGGAGGCGAGCAGTACTTC.

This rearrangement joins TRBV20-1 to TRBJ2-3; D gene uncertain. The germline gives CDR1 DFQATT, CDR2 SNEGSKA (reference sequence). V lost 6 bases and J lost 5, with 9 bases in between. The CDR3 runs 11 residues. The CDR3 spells CSANDVDTQYF. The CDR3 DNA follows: TGCAGTGCGAACGACGTAGATACGCAGTATTTT.

The CDR3 nucleotides are TGTGCCAGCAGCGTGGGGACTATTGGCGCAGATACGCAGTATTTT. It translates to CASSVGTIGADTQYF. V and J are TRBV9 and TRBJ2-3, with 7 positions matching TRBD2. The CDR3 length is 15 residues. V trimming: 2 bases; J trimming: 4 bases; junction bases outside the gene matches: 7. Germline V lookup: CDR1 SGDLS, CDR2 YYNGEE.

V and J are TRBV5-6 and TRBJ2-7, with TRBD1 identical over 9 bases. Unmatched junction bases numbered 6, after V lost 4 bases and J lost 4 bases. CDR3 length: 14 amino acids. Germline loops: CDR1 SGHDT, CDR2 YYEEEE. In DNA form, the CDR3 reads TGTGCCAGCAGCAGCGCGGGACAGGGTTACGAGCAGTACTTC. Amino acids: CASSSAGQGYEQYF.

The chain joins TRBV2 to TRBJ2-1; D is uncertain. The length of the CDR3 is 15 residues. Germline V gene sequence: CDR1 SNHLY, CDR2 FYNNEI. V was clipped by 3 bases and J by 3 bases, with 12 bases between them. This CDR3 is CASSDRSAFYNEQFF. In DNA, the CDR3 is TGTGCCAGCAGTGACAGGTCCGCCTTCTACAATGAGCAGTTCTTC. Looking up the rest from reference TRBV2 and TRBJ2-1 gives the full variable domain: EPEVTQTPSHQVTQMGQEVILRCVPISNHLYFYWYRQILGQKVEFLVSFYNNEISEKSEIFDDQFSVERPDGSNFTLKIRSTKLEDSAMYFCASSDRSAFYNEQFFGPGTRLTVL.

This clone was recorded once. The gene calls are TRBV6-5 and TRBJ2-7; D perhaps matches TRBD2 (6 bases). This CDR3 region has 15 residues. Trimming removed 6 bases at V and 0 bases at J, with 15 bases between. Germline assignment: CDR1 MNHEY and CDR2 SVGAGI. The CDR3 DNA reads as TGTGCCAGCAGGTCGACTAGGCGCTACTCCTACGAGCAGTACTTC. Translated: CASRSTRRYSYEQYF.